Shown below are 14 T cell receptor beta chains from a single sample sequenced in a study of cytomegalovirus exposure and HLA in healthy donors. TCRdb keeps only in-frame clones here, not all; method: immunoSEQ multiplex PCR. The data contain tens of thousands of clones, under 95% of them singletons. The sequenced sample was PBMCs. These receptors were taken from a man younger than 30 in good health and CMV-seronegative.

This clone has a single count. The chain links TRBV6-1 to TRBJ2-7; tentative D call: TRBD1 (6 bases). The CDR3 runs to 15 residues. The germline V and J ends were trimmed by 6 bases and 7 bases, with 22 bases remaining between them. CDR1 is MNHNS and CDR2 is SASEGT in the germline V gene. The CDR3 DNA follows: TGTGCCAGCAGGCCCGAAAAAACAGGGAGAGGGGAGCAGTACTTC. This codes for CASRPEKTGRGEQYF.

This clone appeared a few times. The chain is built from TRBV5-1 and TRBJ2-7; the D gene is possibly TRBD1 (5 bases). V lost 0 bases to trimming and J lost 5 bases, with 9 bases between them. The CDR3 has 13 residues. Looked up from germline, CDR1 is SGHRS and CDR2 is YFSETQ. CDR3 DNA sequence: TGCGCCAGCAGCTTGGATTGGGGCCACGAGCAGTACTTC. It codes for CASSLDWGHEQYF.

The V gene is TRBV4-2, the J gene TRBJ2-7, with 7 bases identical to TRBD2. J lost 4 bases, V lost 4 bases, and 13 bases had no gene match. Germline CDR1 reads LGHNA; CDR2 reads YNFKEQ. This CDR3 spans 16 amino acids. The DNA of the CDR3 is TGTGCCAGCAGCCCACACACTAGGGAGGGTTATTACGAGCAGTACTTC. Amino acids: CASSPHTREGYYEQYF.

The chain joins TRBV6-5 to TRBJ2-2; maybe TRBD2 (5 bases). Germline assignment: CDR1 MNHEY and CDR2 SVGAGI. This CDR3 is 15 amino acids long. Trimming removed 5 bases at V and 6 bases at J, with 16 bases between. In nucleotides, the CDR3 is TGTGCCAGCAGTCCCCCAGGCCTGCGGGCCGGGGAGCTGTTTTTT. Its protein product is CASSPPGLRAGELFF.

This clone was seen a few times. The V and J genes are TRBV4-1 and TRBJ1-2; 7 positions agree with TRBD1. Trimming took 2 bases from V and 2 from J; bases not matched to a gene: 2. There are 14 residues in the CDR3. Germline V gives CDR1 MGHRA, CDR2 YSYEKL. Here the CDR3 DNA reads TGCGCCAGCAGCCAACCGACAGGGAACTATGGCTACACCTTC. It encodes CASSQPTGNYGYTF.

This chain joins TRBV19 and TRBJ2-7; the D gene is possibly TRBD1 (6 bases). V was cut by 0 bases and J by 3 bases, with 9 bases left in between. CDR1 and CDR2 from the germline V gene are LNHDA and SQIVND (reference sequence). This CDR3 has 14 residues. The DNA for the CDR3 is TGTGCCAGTAGTATAGACGGGACAAGCTACGAGCAGTACTTC. Protein sequence: CASSIDGTSYEQYF. The variable domain in full, completed from reference TRBV19 and TRBJ2-7, reads DGGITQSPKYLFRKEGQNVTLSCEQNLNHDAMYWYRQDPGQGLRLIYYSQIVNDFQKGDIAEGYSVSREKKESFPLTVTSAQKNPTAFYLCASSIDGTSYEQYFGPGTRLTVT.

V and J are TRBV6-6 and TRBJ2-2; 7 bases agree with TRBD1. CDR3 length: 16 residues. The germline V gene encodes CDR1 MNHNY and CDR2 SVGAGI (reference sequence). J gave up 3 bases and V 2 bases, and 6 bases lay outside the gene matches. The CDR3 nucleotides are TGTGCCAGCAGTTACGCCCGGGACAGAGACACCGGGGAGCTGTTTTTT. This translates into CASSYARDRDTGELFF.

CDR3 nucleotide sequence: TGTGCCAGCAGCTTCAGCGGGAGAGATGAGCAGTTCTTC. This encodes CASSFSGRDEQFF. The chain joins TRBV5-6 to TRBJ2-1; TRBD2 matches at 8 bases. The CDR3 contains 13 residues. Losses at the gene ends were 2 bases for V and 8 bases for J; bases not matched to a gene: 3. Germline loops: CDR1 SGHDT, CDR2 YYEEEE.

The chain uses TRBV14 and TRBJ2-1; 8 nucleotides match TRBD2. The J segment lost 8 bases and the V segment lost 1 base, leaving 10 bases of the junction unmatched. Germline assignment: CDR1 SGHDN and CDR2 FVKESK. The CDR3 contains 16 residues. For the CDR3, the DNA is TGTGCCAGCAGCCAAGGGGGGACTAGTATTCCGTATGAGCAGTTCTTC. Translating it yields CASSQGGTSIPYEQFF.

The chain carries TRBV6-5 and TRBJ1-1; tentatively, D is TRBD1 (5 bases). V was cut by 5 bases and J by 2 bases, with 15 bases left in between. The germline CDR1 and CDR2 sequences are MNHEY and SVGAGI. This CDR3 comprises 15 residues. The chain's CDR3 is CASSTKTGGNTEAFF. In DNA form, the CDR3 reads TGTGCCAGCAGTACGAAGACCGGGGGTAACACTGAAGCTTTCTTT.

This chain connects TRBV9 to TRBJ2-1; 8 bases fit TRBD1. J gave up 9 bases and V 2 bases, and 10 bases lay outside the gene matches. Germline V CDR1 and CDR2: SGDLS, YYNGEE. CDR3 length equals 15 residues. The CDR3 bases are TGTGCCAGCAGCGTGGGGCAGGGGGCGAATAGTGAGCAGTTCTTC. Protein product: CASSVGQGANSEQFF.

The V call is TRBV18, the J call TRBJ1-1, with D maybe TRBD1 (6 bases). This CDR3 has 14 residues. Trimming left V 5 bases short and J 1 base short, with 11 bases between. CDR1 KGHSH and CDR2 LQKENI come from the germline V gene. The DNA of the CDR3 is TGTGCCAGCTCAACAGGGATGTGGAACACTGAAGCTTTCTTT. It yields the protein CASSTGMWNTEAFF.

V gene TRBV28 combines with J gene TRBJ1-2; 8 nucleotides match TRBD1. Germline values: CDR1 MDHEN, CDR2 SYDVKM. V lost 5 bases to trimming and J lost 8 bases; unmatched junction nucleotides: 10. The CDR3 runs to 14 residues. This chain's CDR3 is CASSTTRTGRGYTF. As DNA, the CDR3 is TGTGCCAGCAGTACTACAAGGACAGGGCGAGGCTACACCTTC.

J is TRBJ2-5 and V is TRBV7-2; a weak D match, TRBD2 (5 bases). V was trimmed by 8 bases and J by 5 bases, leaving 18 bases between them. This CDR3 has 14 amino acids. Germline loops: CDR1 SGHTA, CDR2 FQGNSA. The CDR3 DNA reads as TGTGCCAGCCGGGGAGCTTTATTCGGGGAGACCCAGTACTTC. Residues: CASRGALFGETQYF.